Below are 32 T cell receptor beta chains sequenced from a single sample in a study of cytomegalovirus exposure and HLA in healthy donors. Libraries were prepared by immunoSEQ multiplex PCR; TCRdb keeps only in-frame clonotypes and omits some of them. The table shows around 250,000 clones, with almost 90% occurring only once. The sequenced material came from PBMCs. The receptors here all came from a young woman in good health and CMV-seronegative.

This chain joins TRBV19 and TRBJ1-1; D call uncertain. The CDR3 totals 16 residues. CDR1 is LNHDA and CDR2 is SQIVND in the germline V gene (reference sequence). Trimming cost V 4 bases and J 3 bases, with 18 bases left between them. The CDR3 region has the DNA TGTGCCAGTAGTACACGCAGGATGGTTATGGACACTGAAGCTTTCTTT. Its protein product is CASSTRRMVMDTEAFF.

This sequence joins TRBV29-1 and TRBJ2-5, with 11 bases fitting TRBD2. V gave up 6 bases and J gave up 2 bases; unmatched junction bases: 8. Germline assignment: CDR1 SQVTM and CDR2 ANQGSEA. This CDR3 is 15 amino acids long. CDR3 in amino acids: CSVARLAGRQETQYF. The CDR3 DNA is TGCAGCGTCGCCCGACTAGCGGGGAGACAAGAGACCCAGTACTTC.

V usage is TRBV7-2 and J usage is TRBJ2-7; possible D gene TRBD1, 5 bases. The CDR3 is 12 amino acids. Germline V lookup: CDR1 SGHTA, CDR2 FQGNSA. Trimming stripped 4 bases from V and 6 bases from J, with 10 bases between. For the CDR3, the DNA is TGTGCCAGCAGCTCAGGGTTGGGCGAGCAGTACTTC. Translation: CASSSGLGEQYF.

J is TRBJ2-7 and V is TRBV5-1; D might be TRBD2 (5 bases). CDR3 size: 15 residues. V lost 1 base, J lost 3 bases, and 14 bases lay in between. Germline loops: CDR1 SGHRS, CDR2 YFSETQ. CDR3 DNA sequence: TGCGCCAGCAGCTTGCTAAGGACTCCTAACTACGAGCAGTACTTC. Its protein product is CASSLLRTPNYEQYF.

The chain has TRBV15 and TRBJ2-3, with 7 nucleotides matching TRBD2. CDR1 and CDR2 (germline): LNHNV, YYDKDF (reference sequence). The CDR3 contains 15 residues. The ends lost 6 bases at V and 1 base at J; junction bases unmatched: 7. The CDR3 sequence is CATSAGDAGTDTQYF. In nucleotides, the CDR3 is TGTGCCACCAGTGCGGGGGACGCCGGCACAGATACGCAGTATTTT.

This chain connects TRBV28 to TRBJ1-5, with a possible D match to TRBD1 (5 bases). Germline-derived CDR1 and CDR2 are MDHEN and SYDVKM. The CDR3 has 15 amino acids. Trimming shortened V by 0 bases and J by 2 bases, and 8 bases separated the two germline ends. DNA for the CDR3: TGTGCCAGCAGTTTATGGCAGGGTGGCAATCAGCCCCAGCATTTT. Translation gives CASSLWQGGNQPQHF.

This clone came up a few times. The DNA of the CDR3 is TGTGCCAGCAGCTTGAGCGGGGTGGATGGCTACACCTTC. It codes for CASSLSGVDGYTF. The chain recombines TRBV5-6 with TRBJ1-2; D remains ambiguous. The CDR3 is 13 amino acids. The germline V gene has CDR1 SGHDT and CDR2 YYEEEE. Trimming stripped 1 base from V and 6 bases from J, with 10 bases between.

The chain employs TRBV4-3 and TRBJ1-2, with D unclear. Looked up from germline, CDR1 is LGHNA and CDR2 is YSLEER. The CDR3 has 15 residues. The ends were cut back, 4 bases at V and 4 bases at J, with 16 bases in the middle. This CDR3 is CASSLNAGGPYGYTF. The CDR3 bases are TGCGCCAGCAGCCTTAATGCGGGAGGTCCCTATGGCTACACCTTC.

This rearrangement joins TRBV27 to TRBJ1-5, with D tentatively TRBD1 (5 bases). The V end lost 7 bases, the J end lost 7 bases, and 17 bases lay between the germline ends. The CDR3 is 14 amino acids. CDR1 is MNHEY, CDR2 SMNVEV, per germline (reference sequence). CDR3 DNA: TGTGCCAGCACCAAGATAGGGGCCGGCCAGCCCCAGCATTTT. It codes for CASTKIGAGQPQHF.

The chain carries TRBV4-1 and TRBJ1-3, with no clear D. Trimming took off 2 bases at V and 0 bases at J, with 14 bases between the two ends. CDR3 size: 17 residues. Germline V gives CDR1 MGHRA, CDR2 YSYEKL. The chain's CDR3 is CASSQRKTQYSGNTIYF. CDR3 DNA sequence: TGCGCCAGCAGCCAAAGAAAAACACAGTACTCTGGAAACACCATATATTTT.

The rearrangement uses TRBV9 and TRBJ2-5, with TRBD1 identical over 8 bases. The V segment lost 8 bases and the J segment 0 bases; nucleotides outside the gene matches: 12. Germline lookup yields CDR1 SGDLS and CDR2 YYNGEE. CDR3 length: 16 amino acids. The CDR3, as DNA: TGTGCCAGTAGCCAGGGGGCGGTGAAGTACCAAGAGACCCAGTACTTC. It encodes CASSQGAVKYQETQYF.

This clone has just a few counts. This sequence joins TRBV2 and TRBJ2-7; D is unclear. The germline CDR1 and CDR2 sequences are SNHLY and FYNNEI. This CDR3 spans 12 amino acids. Between the trimmed V and J ends, which lost 6 bases and 3 bases, there was a span of 9 bases. The CDR3 loop reads CASSPTHYEQYV. CDR3 bases: TGTGCCAGCAGCCCCACACACTACGAGCAGTACGTC.

This clone was seen once. This chain joins TRBV11-1 and TRBJ1-5; a weak D match, TRBD1 (5 bases). The CDR3 runs to 14 residues. Germline values: CDR1 SGHAT, CDR2 FQDESV (reference sequence). Trimming left V 5 bases short and J 4 bases short, with 12 bases between. Written as DNA, the CDR3 is TGTGCCAGCAGCCCTCAGGGTGTTAATCAGCCCCAGCATTTT. Amino acids: CASSPQGVNQPQHF.

V usage is TRBV11-2 and J usage is TRBJ1-6, with TRBD1 matching 7 bases. Germline V gene lookup returns CDR1 SGHAT and CDR2 FQNNGV. The CDR3 covers 14 residues. V was pared by 5 bases and J by 10 bases, with 8 bases of the junction left unmatched. In DNA form, the CDR3 reads TGTGCCAGCAGCGAGGACAGGACTTGGTCACCCCTCCACTTT. Protein: CASSEDRTWSPLHF.

This chain uses TRBV6-5 with TRBJ1-2; D may be TRBD1 (5 bases). This CDR3 is 14 amino acids long. Germline V gene lookup returns CDR1 MNHEY and CDR2 SVGAGI. V was cut by 0 bases and J by 2 bases, with 7 bases left in between. This chain's CDR3 is CASSYSAGNYGYTF. The CDR3 DNA reads TGTGCCAGCAGTTACTCGGCAGGGAACTATGGCTACACCTTC.

V gene TRBV7-2 combines with J gene TRBJ1-3; TRBD1 might be the D (5 bases). The V end lost 2 bases, the J end lost 1 base, and 18 bases lay between the germline ends. Germline lookup yields CDR1 SGHTA and CDR2 FQGNSA. The CDR3 totals 18 residues. The CDR3 loop reads CASSLSGQGTGSGNTIYF. The CDR3, as DNA: TGTGCCAGCAGCTTATCAGGTCAGGGAACGGGTTCTGGAAACACCATATATTTT. Looking up the rest from reference TRBV7-2 and TRBJ1-3 gives the full variable domain: GAGVSQSPSNKVTEKGKDVELRCDPISGHTALYWYRQSLGQGLEFLIYFQGNSAPDKSGLPSDRFSAERTGGSVSTLTIQRTQQEDSAVYLCASSLSGQGTGSGNTIYFGEGSWLTVV.

The gene calls are TRBV7-3 and TRBJ1-1, with D unclear. CDR1 is SGHTA and CDR2 is FQGTGA in the germline V gene. Deletions cut 2 bases from V and 0 bases from J, with 7 bases between. This CDR3 contains 14 residues. Written as DNA, the CDR3 is TGTGCCAGCAGCTTAGGTAGCATGAACACTGAAGCTTTCTTT. Translating gives CASSLGSMNTEAFF.

The sample holds one count of this clone. The chain employs TRBV27 and TRBJ2-3; 7 positions match TRBD1. Per germline, CDR1 MNHEY and CDR2 SMNVEV (reference sequence). This CDR3 comprises 16 residues. The trim removed 5 bases at V and 0 bases at J, leaving 8 bases unmatched. CDR3 in amino acids: CASSLRGDRSTDTQYF. The DNA for the CDR3 is TGTGCCAGCAGTCTCCGTGGGGACAGAAGCACAGATACGCAGTATTTT.

The CDR3 loop reads CASRQTGTDTQYF. The CDR3, as DNA: TGTGCCAGCAGGCAGACTGGCACAGATACGCAGTATTTT. The chain is built from TRBV9 and TRBJ2-3; D remains ambiguous. V gave up 5 bases and J gave up 1 base, with 8 bases separating them. The germline CDR1 and CDR2 sequences are SGDLS and YYNGEE. The CDR3 spans 13 residues.

This rearrangement joins TRBV5-1 to TRBJ2-1, with unresolved D. Trimming took 2 bases from V and 3 from J, leaving 9 bases between them. This CDR3 is 14 amino acids long. Looked up from germline, CDR1 is SGHRS and CDR2 is YFSETQ. The CDR3 spells CASSFVLNYNEQFF. The CDR3 DNA is TGCGCCAGCAGCTTTGTACTAAACTACAATGAGCAGTTCTTC.

The V call is TRBV19, the J call TRBJ1-6, with TRBD1 matching 10 bases. CDR3 length: 14 amino acids. Per germline, CDR1 LNHDA and CDR2 SQIVND (reference sequence). The ends lost 4 bases at V and 15 bases at J; junction bases unmatched: 9. The CDR3 sequence is CASSKPGQGFLLHF. For the CDR3, the DNA is TGTGCCAGTAGTAAACCGGGACAGGGGTTTCTCCTCCACTTT.

The rearrangement uses TRBV11-2 and TRBJ1-5; TRBD1 matches at 8 bases. CDR1 and CDR2 from the germline V gene are SGHAT and FQNNGV. V dropped 5 bases and J dropped 6; count of bases not matched to a gene: 6. The CDR3 is 14 amino acids. The chain's CDR3 is CASSPGQGRQPQHF. DNA of the CDR3: TGTGCCAGCAGCCCAGGACAGGGACGTCAGCCCCAGCATTTT.

The chain has TRBV28 and TRBJ1-2, with 9 positions matching TRBD1. This CDR3 contains 15 residues. Germline lookup yields CDR1 MDHEN and CDR2 SYDVKM. Trimming took 5 bases from V and 2 from J; bases not matched to a gene: 6. The CDR3 region has the DNA TGTGCCAGCAGTGCTACAGGGGGCCTCAACTATGGCTACACCTTC. The encoded protein is CASSATGGLNYGYTF.

The V and J genes are TRBV10-1 and TRBJ1-4; D might be TRBD1 (5 bases). Germline loops: CDR1 WNHNN, CDR2 SYGVQD (reference sequence). The CDR3 loop spans 17 amino acids. V lost 3 bases and J lost 0, with 14 bases in between. The CDR3 DNA sequence: TGCGCCAGCAGTGAAGCGGGCCTAGGGGCAACTAATGAAAAACTGTTTTTT. This gives the protein CASSEAGLGATNEKLFF.

The chain joins TRBV18 to TRBJ2-7; 10 nucleotides align to TRBD1. The CDR3 covers 15 residues. Trimming cost V 3 bases and J 3 bases; bases outside gene matches: 5. Germline CDR1 reads KGHSH; CDR2 reads LQKENI. The chain's CDR3 is CASSPGQGPGYEQYF. CDR3 bases: TGTGCCAGCTCACCGGGACAGGGGCCGGGCTACGAGCAGTACTTC.

This chain joins TRBV28 and TRBJ1-5; D ambiguous. Germline CDR1 MDHEN, CDR2 SYDVKM. The CDR3 loop spans 15 amino acids. V lost 3 bases and J lost 0, with 9 bases in between. CDR3 in DNA: TGTGCCAGCAGTTTTGGCAGACTTAGCAATCAGCCCCAGCATTTT. Translated, it gives CASSFGRLSNQPQHF.

V and J are TRBV28 and TRBJ1-1, with unresolved D. CDR1 and CDR2 from the germline V gene are MDHEN and SYDVKM. The ends were cut back, 6 bases at V and 3 bases at J, with 11 bases in the middle. The CDR3 has 13 amino acids. The CDR3 coding sequence is TGTGCCAGCAGCACCGGACTCGACACTGAAGCTTTCTTT. Residues: CASSTGLDTEAFF.

This chain connects TRBV27 to TRBJ1-1; a possible D gene is TRBD1 (6 bases). Germline assignment: CDR1 MNHEY and CDR2 SMNVEV (reference sequence). The CDR3 loop spans 15 amino acids. Trimming pared 2 bases from V and 1 base from J, leaving 11 bases between. In DNA, the CDR3 is TGTGCCAGCAGTTTACTTCCGACAGGGAACACTGAAGCTTTCTTT. Translated, it gives CASSLLPTGNTEAFF.

This clone was picked up a small number of times. The chain recombines TRBV29-1 with TRBJ1-2; perhaps TRBD1 as D (5 bases). CDR1 and CDR2 (germline): SQVTM, ANQGSEA. The CDR3 sequence is 11 residues long. V lost 3 bases, J lost 4 bases, and 6 bases lay in between. CDR3 DNA: TGCAGCGTTGACGGGGGCTATGGCTACACCTTC. Translation: CSVDGGYGYTF.

The chain has TRBV5-1 and TRBJ2-7; D gene unclear. CDR1 is SGHRS, CDR2 YFSETQ, per germline. The CDR3 totals 14 residues. V was clipped by 0 bases and J by 1 base, with 8 bases between them. CDR3 protein: CASSLAGSSYEQYV. CDR3 bases: TGCGCCAGCAGCTTGGCGGGTTCTTCCTACGAGCAGTACGTC.

The rearrangement uses TRBV28 and TRBJ2-2, with D possibly TRBD2 on 6 matching bases. V was pared by 2 bases and J by 2 bases, with 9 bases between. CDR1 MDHEN and CDR2 SYDVKM come from the germline V gene. This CDR3 comprises 15 residues. This CDR3 is CASSLPGDNTGELFF. The CDR3 coding sequence is TGTGCCAGCAGTTTACCGGGGGATAACACCGGGGAGCTGTTTTTT.

The genes are TRBV27 and TRBJ2-3, with D uncertain. CDR1 MNHEY and CDR2 SMNVEV come from the germline V gene (reference sequence). CDR3 length: 13 residues. The V and J ends lost 5 bases and 2 bases respectively, with 8 bases between them. The CDR3 DNA follows: TGTGCCAGCAGTCCACTAAACACAGATACGCAGTATTTT. Amino acid sequence: CASSPLNTDTQYF.